This T cell receptor (beta chain) appears in the sequencing data of a study of sequential checkpoint blockade in melanoma. Turning to the study itself: First-line arms were nivolumab then ipilimumab, or the reverse, randomized 1:1.

The data were produced by immunoSEQ multiplex PCR, yet TCRdb's version contains in-frame clones alone and is incomplete. The repertoire holds roughly 20,000 clones, with roughly 74% as singletons. Germline V gene data show CDR1 as MNHEY and CDR2 as SMNVEV (reference sequence). This CDR3 has 15 amino acids. The J segment lost 3 bases and the V segment lost 8 bases, leaving 8 bases of the junction unmatched. The treatment is: randomized to nivolumab then ipilimumab (arm A) or the reverse (arm B). No patient had prior DNA-damaging chemotherapy. Live CD3+CD8+ CD19− CD56− cells were sorted from PBMCs. The TCR originated in a human donor with melanoma. This specimen was CD8+ T cells sorted from blood (inferred from file names), taken from a patient given nivolumab and ipilimumab in sequence. The V and J genes are TRBV27 and TRBJ2-7; TRBD2 matches 12 bases. DNA for the CDR3: TGTGCCAGCCGTGAGACTAGCGGGAGAATCTACGAGCAGTACTTC. Protein product: CASRETSGRIYEQYF.